This T cell receptor beta chain was sequenced during a study of blood T cell repertoires in COVID-19. On the study more broadly: Acute and convalescent COVID-19 specimens originated in the United States, Italy and Spain. The analysed material was cDNA or gDNA that came from T cells, B-cell-depleted T cells, or PBMCs.

As processed by the authors: Reference gene primers were amplified, and this amplification served to estimate nucleated cell counts. Sequencing was performed with immunoSEQ multiplex PCR; in TCRdb, only in-frame clones are kept and a portion is missing. The V and J calls and clone size are taken from that table; D and trimming were inferred from the DNA. The sample consists of roughly 150,000 clones, 80% to 90% of them appearing once. The V and J ends lost 0 bases and 2 bases respectively, with 16 bases between them. The CDR3 spans 17 residues. CDR1 and CDR2 (germline): WNHNN, SYGVQD (reference sequence). This clone was counted between two and nine times.

This TCR was sampled from a woman aged 40-49 years with acute or convalescent COVID-19. The sample taken for sequencing was peripheral blood. This rearrangement joins TRBV10-1 to TRBJ1-1, with D perhaps TRBD1 (5 bases). The chain's CDR3 is CASSESGWGGSNTEAFF. The CDR3 DNA reads as TGCGCCAGCAGTGAGTCCGGTTGGGGGGGGAGTAACACTGAAGCTTTCTTT.